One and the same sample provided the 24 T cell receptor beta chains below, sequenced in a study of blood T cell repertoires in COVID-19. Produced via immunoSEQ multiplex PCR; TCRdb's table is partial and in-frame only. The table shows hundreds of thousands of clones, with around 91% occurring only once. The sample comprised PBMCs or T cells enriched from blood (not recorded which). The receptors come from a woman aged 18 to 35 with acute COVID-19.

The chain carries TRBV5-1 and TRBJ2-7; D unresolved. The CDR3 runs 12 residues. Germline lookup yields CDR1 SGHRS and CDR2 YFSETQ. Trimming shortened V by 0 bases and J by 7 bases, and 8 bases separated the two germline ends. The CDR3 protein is CASSLGPTEQYF. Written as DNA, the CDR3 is TGCGCCAGCAGCTTGGGACCGACAGAGCAGTACTTC.

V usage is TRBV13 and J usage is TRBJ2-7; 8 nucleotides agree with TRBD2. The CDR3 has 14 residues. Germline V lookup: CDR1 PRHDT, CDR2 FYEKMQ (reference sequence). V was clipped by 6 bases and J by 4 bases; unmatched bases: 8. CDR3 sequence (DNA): TGTGCCAGCAGACATAGCGGGATGCGGTACGAGCAGTACTTC. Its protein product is CASRHSGMRYEQYF.

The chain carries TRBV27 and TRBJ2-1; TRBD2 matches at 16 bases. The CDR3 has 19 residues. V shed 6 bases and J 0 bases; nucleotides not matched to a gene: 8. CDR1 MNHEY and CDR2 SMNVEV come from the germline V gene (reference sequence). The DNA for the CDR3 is TGTGCCAGCAGACCATTCGGGACTAGCGGGAGGGGCTCCTACAATGAGCAGTTCTTC. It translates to CASRPFGTSGRGSYNEQFF.

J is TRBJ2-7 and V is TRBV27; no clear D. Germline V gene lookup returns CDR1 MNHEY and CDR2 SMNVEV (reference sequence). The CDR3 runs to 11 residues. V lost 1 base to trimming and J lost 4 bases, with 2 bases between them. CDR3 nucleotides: TGTGCCAGCAGTTTATTATACGAGCAGTACTTC. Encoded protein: CASSLLYEQYF.

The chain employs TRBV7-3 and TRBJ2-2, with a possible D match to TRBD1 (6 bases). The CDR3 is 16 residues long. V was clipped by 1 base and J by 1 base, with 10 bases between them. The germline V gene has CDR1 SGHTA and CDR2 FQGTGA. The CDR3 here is CASSLNYRVNTGELFF. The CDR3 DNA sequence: TGTGCCAGCAGCTTAAATTACAGGGTGAACACCGGGGAGCTGTTTTTT.

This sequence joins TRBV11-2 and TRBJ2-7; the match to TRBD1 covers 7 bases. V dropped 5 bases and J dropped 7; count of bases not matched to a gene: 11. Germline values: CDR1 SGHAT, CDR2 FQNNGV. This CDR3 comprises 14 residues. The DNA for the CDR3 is TGTGCCAGCAGCCGTTCTTCCGGGACAGTGGAGCAGTACTTC. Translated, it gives CASSRSSGTVEQYF.

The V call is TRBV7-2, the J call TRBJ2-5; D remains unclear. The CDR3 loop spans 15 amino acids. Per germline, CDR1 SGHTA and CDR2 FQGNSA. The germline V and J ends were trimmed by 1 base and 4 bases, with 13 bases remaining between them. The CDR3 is CASSLVGLPGETQYF. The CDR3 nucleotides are TGTGCCAGCAGCTTAGTAGGTCTCCCGGGAGAGACCCAGTACTTC.

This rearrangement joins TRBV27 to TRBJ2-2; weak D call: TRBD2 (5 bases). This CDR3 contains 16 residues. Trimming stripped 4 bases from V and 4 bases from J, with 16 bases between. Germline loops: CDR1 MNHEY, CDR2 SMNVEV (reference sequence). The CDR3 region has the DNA TGTGCCAGCAGTTCAGGTTGGGAGTTGGTCACCGGGGAGCTGTTTTTT. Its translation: CASSSGWELVTGELFF.

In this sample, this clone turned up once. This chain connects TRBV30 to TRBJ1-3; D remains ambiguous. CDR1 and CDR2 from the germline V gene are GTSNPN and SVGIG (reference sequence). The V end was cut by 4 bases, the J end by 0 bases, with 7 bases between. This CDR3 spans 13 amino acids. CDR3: CAWKRFSGNTIYF. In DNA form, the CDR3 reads TGTGCCTGGAAGCGGTTCTCTGGAAACACCATATATTTT.

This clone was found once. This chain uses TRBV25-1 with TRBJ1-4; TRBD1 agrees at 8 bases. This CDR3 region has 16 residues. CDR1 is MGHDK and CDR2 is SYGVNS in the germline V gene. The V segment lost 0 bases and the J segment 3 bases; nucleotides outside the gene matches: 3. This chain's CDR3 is CASSEYGTGANEKLFF. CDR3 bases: TGTGCCAGCAGTGAATATGGGACAGGTGCTAATGAAAAACTGTTTTTT.

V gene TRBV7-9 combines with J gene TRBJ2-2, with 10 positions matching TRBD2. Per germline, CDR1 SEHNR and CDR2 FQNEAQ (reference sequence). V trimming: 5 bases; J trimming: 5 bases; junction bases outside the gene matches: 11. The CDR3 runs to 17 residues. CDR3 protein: CASSARKAGGRTGELFF. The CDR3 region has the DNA TGTGCCAGCAGCGCAAGAAAAGCGGGAGGGAGGACCGGGGAGCTGTTTTTT.

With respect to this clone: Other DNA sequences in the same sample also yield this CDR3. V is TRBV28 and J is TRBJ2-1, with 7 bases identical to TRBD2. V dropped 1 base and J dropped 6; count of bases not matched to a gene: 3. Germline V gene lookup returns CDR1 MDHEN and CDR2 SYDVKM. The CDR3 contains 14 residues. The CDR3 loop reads CASSLLGGTNEQFF. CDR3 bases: TGTGCCAGCAGTTTATTGGGAGGGACCAATGAGCAGTTCTTC.

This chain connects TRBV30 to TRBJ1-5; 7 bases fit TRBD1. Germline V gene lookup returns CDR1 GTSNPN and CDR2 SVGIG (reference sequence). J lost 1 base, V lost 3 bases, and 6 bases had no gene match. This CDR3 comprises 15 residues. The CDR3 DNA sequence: TGTGCCTGGAGCCGACAGGGAAGCAGCAATCAGCCCCAGCATTTT. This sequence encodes CAWSRQGSSNQPQHF.

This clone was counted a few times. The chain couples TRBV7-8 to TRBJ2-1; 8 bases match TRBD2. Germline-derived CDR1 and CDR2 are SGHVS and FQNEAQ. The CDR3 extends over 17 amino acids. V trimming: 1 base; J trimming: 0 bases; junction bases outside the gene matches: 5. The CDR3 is CASSLGISGTSYNEQFF. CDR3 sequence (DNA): TGTGCCAGCAGCTTAGGGATTAGCGGGACCTCCTACAATGAGCAGTTCTTC.

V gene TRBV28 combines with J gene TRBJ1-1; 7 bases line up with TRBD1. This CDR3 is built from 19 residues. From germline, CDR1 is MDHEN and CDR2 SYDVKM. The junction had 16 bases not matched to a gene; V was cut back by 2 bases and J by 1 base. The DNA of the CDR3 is TGTGCCAGCAGTTTACTTCTGGGAATTACCGGGACAGAGAACACTGAAGCTTTCTTT. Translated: CASSLLLGITGTENTEAFF.

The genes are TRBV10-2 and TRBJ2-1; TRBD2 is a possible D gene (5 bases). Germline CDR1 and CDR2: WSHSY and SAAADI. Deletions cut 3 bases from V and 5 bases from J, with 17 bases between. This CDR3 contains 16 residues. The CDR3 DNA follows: TGCGCCAGCAGTGACCTCCGGAGCGGTTACAACAATGAGCAGTTCTTC. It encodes CASSDLRSGYNNEQFF.

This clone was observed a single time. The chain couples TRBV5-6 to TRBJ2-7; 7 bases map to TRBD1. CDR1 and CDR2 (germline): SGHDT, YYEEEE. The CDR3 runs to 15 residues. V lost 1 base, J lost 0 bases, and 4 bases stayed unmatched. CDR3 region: CASSLTGVDSYEQYF. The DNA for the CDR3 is TGTGCCAGCAGCTTGACAGGGGTTGACTCCTACGAGCAGTACTTC.

CDR3 coding DNA: TGTGCCAGCAGCTTAGGAGGGAGGGCCGGGAATGAGCAGTTCTTC. This codes for CASSLGGRAGNEQFF. This sequence joins TRBV11-3 and TRBJ2-1; 7 bases match TRBD2. With 1 base clipped from V and 7 bases from J, the junction kept 7 bases outside the gene matches. Germline assignment: CDR1 SGHNT and CDR2 YENEEA. The CDR3 contains 15 residues.

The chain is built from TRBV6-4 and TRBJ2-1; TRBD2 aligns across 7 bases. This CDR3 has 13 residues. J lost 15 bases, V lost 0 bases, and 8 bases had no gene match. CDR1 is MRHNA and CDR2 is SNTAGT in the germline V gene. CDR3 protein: CASSDSRGERLFF. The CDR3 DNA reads TGTGCCAGCAGTGACTCCCGGGGGGAGCGTCTGTTCTTC.

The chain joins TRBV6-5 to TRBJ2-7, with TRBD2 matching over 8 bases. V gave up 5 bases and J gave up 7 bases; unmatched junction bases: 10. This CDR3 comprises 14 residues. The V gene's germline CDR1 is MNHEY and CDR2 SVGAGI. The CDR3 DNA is TGTGCCAGCAGTCCCACTAGCGGCCTGGGTGAGCAGTACTTC. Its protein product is CASSPTSGLGEQYF.

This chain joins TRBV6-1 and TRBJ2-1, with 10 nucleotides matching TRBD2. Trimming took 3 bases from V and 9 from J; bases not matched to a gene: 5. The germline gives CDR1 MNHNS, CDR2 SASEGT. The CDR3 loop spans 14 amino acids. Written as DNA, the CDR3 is TGTGCCAGCAGTGATCGCAGCGGGAGGGTTGAGCAGTTCTTC. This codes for CASSDRSGRVEQFF.

CDR3: CATSRDGAGADEQYF. The CDR3 region has the DNA TGTGCCACCAGCAGAGATGGTGCGGGAGCAGACGAGCAGTACTTC. The chain employs TRBV15 and TRBJ2-7; TRBD2 agrees at 7 bases. V trimming: 0 bases; J trimming: 5 bases; junction bases outside the gene matches: 7. Germline-derived CDR1 and CDR2 are LNHNV and YYDKDF (reference sequence). CDR3 size: 15 residues.

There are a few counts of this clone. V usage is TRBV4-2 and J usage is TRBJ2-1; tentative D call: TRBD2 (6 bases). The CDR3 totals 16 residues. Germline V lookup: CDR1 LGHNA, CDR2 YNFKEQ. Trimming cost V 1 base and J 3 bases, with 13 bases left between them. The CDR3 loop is CASSQVTGGNYNEQFF. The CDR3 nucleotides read TGTGCCAGCAGCCAAGTTACAGGCGGGAACTACAATGAGCAGTTCTTC.

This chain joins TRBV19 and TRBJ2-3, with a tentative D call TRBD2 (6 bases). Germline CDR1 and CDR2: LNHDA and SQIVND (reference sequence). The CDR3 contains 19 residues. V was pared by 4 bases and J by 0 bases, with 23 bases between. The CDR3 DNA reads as TGTGCCAGTAGTAGAGGCCGGGACTCCCTTGGACCTAGCACAGATACGCAGTATTTT. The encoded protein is CASSRGRDSLGPSTDTQYF.